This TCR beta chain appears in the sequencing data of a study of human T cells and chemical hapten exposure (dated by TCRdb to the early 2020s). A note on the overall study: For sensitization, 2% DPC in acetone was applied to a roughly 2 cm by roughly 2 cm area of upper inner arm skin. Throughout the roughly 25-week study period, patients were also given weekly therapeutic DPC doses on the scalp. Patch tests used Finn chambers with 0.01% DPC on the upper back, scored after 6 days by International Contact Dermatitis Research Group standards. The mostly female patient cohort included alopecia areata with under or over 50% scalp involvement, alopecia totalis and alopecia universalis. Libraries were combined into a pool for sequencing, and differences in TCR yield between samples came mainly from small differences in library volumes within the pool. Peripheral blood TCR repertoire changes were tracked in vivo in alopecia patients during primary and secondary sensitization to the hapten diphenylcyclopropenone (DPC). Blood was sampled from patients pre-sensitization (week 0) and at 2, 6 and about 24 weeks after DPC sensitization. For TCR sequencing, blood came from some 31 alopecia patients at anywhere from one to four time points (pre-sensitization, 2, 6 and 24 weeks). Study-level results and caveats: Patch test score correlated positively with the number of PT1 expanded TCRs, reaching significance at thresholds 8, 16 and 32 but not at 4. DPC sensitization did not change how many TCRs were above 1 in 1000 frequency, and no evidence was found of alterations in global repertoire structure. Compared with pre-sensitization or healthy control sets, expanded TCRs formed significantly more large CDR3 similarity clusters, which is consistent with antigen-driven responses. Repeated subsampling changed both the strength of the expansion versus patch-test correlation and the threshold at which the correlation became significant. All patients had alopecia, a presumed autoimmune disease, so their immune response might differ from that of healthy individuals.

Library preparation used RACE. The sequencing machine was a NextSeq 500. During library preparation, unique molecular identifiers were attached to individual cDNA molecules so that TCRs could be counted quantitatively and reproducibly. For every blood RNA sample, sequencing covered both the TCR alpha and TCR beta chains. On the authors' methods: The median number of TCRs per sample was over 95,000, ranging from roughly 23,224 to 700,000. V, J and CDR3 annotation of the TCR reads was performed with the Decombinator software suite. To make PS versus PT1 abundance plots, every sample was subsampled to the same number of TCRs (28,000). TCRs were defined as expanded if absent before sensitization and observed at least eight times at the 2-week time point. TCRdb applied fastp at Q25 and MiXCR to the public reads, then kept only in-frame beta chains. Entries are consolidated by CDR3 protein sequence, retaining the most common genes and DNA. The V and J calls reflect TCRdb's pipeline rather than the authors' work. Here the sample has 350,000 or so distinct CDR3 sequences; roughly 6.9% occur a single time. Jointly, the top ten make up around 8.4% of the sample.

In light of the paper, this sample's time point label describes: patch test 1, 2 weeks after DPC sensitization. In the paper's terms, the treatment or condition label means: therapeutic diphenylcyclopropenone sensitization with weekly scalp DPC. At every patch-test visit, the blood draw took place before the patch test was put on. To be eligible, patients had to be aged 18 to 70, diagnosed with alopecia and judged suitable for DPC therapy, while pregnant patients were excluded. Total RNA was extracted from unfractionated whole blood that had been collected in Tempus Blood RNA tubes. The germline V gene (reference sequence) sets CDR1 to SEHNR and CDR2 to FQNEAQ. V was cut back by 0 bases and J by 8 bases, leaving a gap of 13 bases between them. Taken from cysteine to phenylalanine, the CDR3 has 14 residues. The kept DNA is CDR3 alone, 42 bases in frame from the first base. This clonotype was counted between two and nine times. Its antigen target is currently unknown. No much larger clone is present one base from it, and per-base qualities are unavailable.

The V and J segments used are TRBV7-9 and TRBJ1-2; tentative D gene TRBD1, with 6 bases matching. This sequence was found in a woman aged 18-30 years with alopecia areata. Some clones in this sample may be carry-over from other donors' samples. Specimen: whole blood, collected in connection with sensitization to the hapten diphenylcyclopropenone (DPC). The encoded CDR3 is CASSLASGAGGYTF. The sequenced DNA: TGTGCCAGCAGCTTAGCGTCGGGGGCGGGAGGCTACACCTTC.